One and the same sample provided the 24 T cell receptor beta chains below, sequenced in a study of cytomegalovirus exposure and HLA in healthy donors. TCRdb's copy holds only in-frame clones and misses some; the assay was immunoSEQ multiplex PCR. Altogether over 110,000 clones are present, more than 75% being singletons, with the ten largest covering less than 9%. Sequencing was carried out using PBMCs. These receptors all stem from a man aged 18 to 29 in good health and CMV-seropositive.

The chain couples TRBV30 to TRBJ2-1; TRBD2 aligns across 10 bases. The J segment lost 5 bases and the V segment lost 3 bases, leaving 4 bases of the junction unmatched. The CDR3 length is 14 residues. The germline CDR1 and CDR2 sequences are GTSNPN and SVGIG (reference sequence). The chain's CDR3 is CAWSSSGSNNEQFF. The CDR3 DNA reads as TGTGCCTGGAGCTCTAGCGGGAGCAACAATGAGCAGTTCTTC. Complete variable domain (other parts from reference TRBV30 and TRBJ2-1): SQTIHQWPATLVQPVGSPLSLECTVEGTSNPNLYWYRQAAGRGLQLLFYSVGIGQISSEVPQNLSASRPQDRQFILSSKKLLLSDSGFYLCAWSSSGSNNEQFFGPGTRLTVL.

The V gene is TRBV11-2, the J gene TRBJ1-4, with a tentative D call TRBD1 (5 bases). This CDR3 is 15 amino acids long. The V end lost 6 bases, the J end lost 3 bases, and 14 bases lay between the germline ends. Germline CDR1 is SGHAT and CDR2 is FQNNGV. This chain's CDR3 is CASSSGGVANEKLFF. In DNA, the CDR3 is TGTGCCAGCAGTTCCGGGGGGGTTGCTAATGAAAAACTGTTTTTT.

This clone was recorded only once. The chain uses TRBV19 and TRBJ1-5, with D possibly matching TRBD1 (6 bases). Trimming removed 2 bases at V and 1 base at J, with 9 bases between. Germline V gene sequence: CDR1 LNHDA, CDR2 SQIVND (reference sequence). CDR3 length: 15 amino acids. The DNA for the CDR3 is TGTGCCAGTAGTATAAGCGGGACAAGCAATCAGCCCCAGCATTTT. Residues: CASSISGTSNQPQHF.

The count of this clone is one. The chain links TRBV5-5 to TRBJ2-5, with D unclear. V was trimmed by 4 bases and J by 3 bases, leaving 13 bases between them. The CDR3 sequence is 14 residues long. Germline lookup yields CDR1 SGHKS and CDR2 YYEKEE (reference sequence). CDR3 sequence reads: CASSLGRLKETQYF. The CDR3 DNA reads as TGTGCCAGCAGCCTGGGTAGACTGAAAGAGACCCAGTACTTC.

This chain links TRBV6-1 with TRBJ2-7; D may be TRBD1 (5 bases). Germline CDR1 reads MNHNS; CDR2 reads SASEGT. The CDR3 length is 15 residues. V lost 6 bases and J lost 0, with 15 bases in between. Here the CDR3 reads CASRETAHPSYEQYF. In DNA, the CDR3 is TGTGCCAGCAGGGAGACAGCTCACCCCTCCTACGAGCAGTACTTC.

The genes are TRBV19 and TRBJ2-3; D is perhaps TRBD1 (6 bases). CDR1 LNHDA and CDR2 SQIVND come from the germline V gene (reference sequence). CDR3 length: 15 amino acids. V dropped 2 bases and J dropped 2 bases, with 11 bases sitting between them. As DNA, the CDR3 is TGTGCCAGTAGTATACAACAGGGAAACACAGATACGCAGTATTTT. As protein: CASSIQQGNTDTQYF.

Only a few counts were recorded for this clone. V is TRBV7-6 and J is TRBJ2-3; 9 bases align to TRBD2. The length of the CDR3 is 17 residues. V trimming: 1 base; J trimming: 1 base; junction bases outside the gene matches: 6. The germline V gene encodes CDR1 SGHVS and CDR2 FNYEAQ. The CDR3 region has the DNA TGTGCCAGCAGCTTAGGAGTTGGCGGGAGGGGCACAGATACGCAGTATTTT. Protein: CASSLGVGGRGTDTQYF. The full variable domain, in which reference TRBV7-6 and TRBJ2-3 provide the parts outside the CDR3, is GAGVSQSPRYKVTKRGQDVALRCDPISGHVSLYWYRQALGQGPEFLTYFNYEAQQDKSGLPNDRFSAERPEGSISTLTIQRTEQRDSAMYRCASSLGVGGRGTDTQYFGPGTRLTVL.

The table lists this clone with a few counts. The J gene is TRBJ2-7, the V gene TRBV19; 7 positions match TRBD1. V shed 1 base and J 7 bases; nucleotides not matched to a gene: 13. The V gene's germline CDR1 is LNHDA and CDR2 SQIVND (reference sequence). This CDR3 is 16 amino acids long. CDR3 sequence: CASSIGVQTGRGEQYF. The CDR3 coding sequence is TGTGCCAGTAGTATAGGGGTTCAGACAGGGCGCGGTGAGCAGTACTTC.

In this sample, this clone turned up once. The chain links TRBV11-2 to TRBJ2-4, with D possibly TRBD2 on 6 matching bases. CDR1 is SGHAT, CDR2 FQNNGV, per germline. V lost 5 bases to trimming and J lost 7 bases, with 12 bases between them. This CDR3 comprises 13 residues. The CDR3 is CASSLAHINIQYF. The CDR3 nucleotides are TGTGCCAGCAGCCTAGCGCACATCAACATTCAGTACTTC.

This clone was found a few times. CDR3 nucleotides: TGTGCCAGCACCACAGGCGGTCTGGCGGGAGGCAATGAGCAGTTCTTC. It codes for CASTTGGLAGGNEQFF. J is TRBJ2-1 and V is TRBV9; 8 nucleotides align to TRBD2. V gave up 6 bases and J gave up 6 bases; unmatched junction bases: 14. This CDR3 has 16 amino acids. Germline V gene lookup returns CDR1 SGDLS and CDR2 YYNGEE.

CDR3 sequence: CASSYFSRGLYEQYF. In nucleotides, the CDR3 is TGTGCCAGCAGTTACTTTTCCAGGGGGCTTTACGAGCAGTACTTC. The chain uses TRBV6-5 and TRBJ2-7; 8 bases agree with TRBD1. Germline values: CDR1 MNHEY, CDR2 SVGAGI. The CDR3 is 15 residues long. J lost 4 bases, V lost 1 base, and 6 bases had no gene match.

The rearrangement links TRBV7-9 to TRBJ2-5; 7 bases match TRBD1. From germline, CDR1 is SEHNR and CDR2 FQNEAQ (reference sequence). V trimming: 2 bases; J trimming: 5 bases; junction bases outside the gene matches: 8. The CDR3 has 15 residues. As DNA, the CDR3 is TGTGCCAGCAGCTTATGGGACAGCCGAAAGGAGACCCAGTACTTC. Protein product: CASSLWDSRKETQYF.

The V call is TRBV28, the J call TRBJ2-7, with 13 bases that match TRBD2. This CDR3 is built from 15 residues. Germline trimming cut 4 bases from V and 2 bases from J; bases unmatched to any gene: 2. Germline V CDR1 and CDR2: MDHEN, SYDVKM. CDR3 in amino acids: CASSSGLAGAYEQYF. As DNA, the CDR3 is TGTGCCAGCAGTTCCGGACTAGCGGGAGCCTACGAGCAGTACTTC.

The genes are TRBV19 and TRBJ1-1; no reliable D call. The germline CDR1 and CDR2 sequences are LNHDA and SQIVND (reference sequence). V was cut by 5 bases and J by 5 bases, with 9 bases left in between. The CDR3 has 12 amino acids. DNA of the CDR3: TGTGCCAGTAGTGGAGGAACGACTGAAGCTTTCTTT. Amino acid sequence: CASSGGTTEAFF.

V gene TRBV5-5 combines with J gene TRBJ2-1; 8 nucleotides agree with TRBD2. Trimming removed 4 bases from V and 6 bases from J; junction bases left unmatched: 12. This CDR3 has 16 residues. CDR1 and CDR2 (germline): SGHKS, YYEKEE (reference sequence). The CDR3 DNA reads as TGTGCCAGCAGCCCACTAGCGGCAATGGGTCTCAATGAGCAGTTCTTC. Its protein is CASSPLAAMGLNEQFF.

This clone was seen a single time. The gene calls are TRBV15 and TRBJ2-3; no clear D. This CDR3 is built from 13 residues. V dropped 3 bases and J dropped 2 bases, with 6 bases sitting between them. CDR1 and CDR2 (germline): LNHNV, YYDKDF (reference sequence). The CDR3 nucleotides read TGTGCCACCAGCAGTACTCCCACAGATACGCAGTATTTT. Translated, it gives CATSSTPTDTQYF.

The CDR3 reads CASSVYGSYTDTQYF. In DNA form, the CDR3 reads TGTGCCAGCAGCGTATATGGCAGTTACACAGATACGCAGTATTTT. The chain links TRBV9 to TRBJ2-3; D is unresolved. CDR3 length equals 15 residues. Germline CDR1 is SGDLS and CDR2 is YYNGEE. The ends were cut back, 1 base at V and 2 bases at J, with 11 bases in the middle. The full variable domain, in which reference TRBV9 and TRBJ2-3 provide the parts outside the CDR3, is DSGVTQTPKHLITATGQRVTLRCSPRSGDLSVYWYQQSLDQGLQFLIQYYNGEERAKGNILERFSAQQFPDLHSELNLSSLELGDSALYFCASSVYGSYTDTQYFGPGTRLTVL.

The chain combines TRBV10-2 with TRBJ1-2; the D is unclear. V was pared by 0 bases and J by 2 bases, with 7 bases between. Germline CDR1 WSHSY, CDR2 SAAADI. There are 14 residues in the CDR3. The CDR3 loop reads CASSESPINYGYTF. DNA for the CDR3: TGCGCCAGCAGTGAGTCTCCCATCAACTATGGCTACACCTTC.

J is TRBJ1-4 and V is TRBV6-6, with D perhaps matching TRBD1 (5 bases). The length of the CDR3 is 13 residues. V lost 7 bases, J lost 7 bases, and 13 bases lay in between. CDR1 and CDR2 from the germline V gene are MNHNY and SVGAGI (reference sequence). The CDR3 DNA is TGTGCCAGCAAGGGCAGGGTTGGTGAAAAACTGTTTTTT. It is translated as CASKGRVGEKLFF.

CDR3 region: CASRTLGQYNEQFF. CDR3 coding DNA: TGTGCCAGCAGAACCTTGGGACAGTACAATGAGCAGTTCTTC. The J gene is TRBJ2-1, the V gene TRBV6-1; 7 bases fit TRBD1. The junction had 6 bases not matched to a gene; V was cut back by 6 bases and J by 4 bases. Germline-derived CDR1 and CDR2 are MNHNS and SASEGT. This CDR3 is 14 amino acids long.

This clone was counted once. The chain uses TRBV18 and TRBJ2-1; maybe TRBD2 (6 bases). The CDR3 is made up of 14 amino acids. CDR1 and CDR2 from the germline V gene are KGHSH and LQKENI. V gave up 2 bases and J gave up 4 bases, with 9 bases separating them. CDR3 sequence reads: CASSPRTTYNEQFF. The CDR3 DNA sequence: TGTGCCAGCTCACCAAGGACTACTTACAATGAGCAGTTCTTC.

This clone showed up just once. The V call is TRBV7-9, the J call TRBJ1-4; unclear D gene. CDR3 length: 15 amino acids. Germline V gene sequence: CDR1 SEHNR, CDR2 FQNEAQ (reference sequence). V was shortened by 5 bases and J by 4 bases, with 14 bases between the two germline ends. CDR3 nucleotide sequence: TGTGCCAGCAGCCCCACCGGGAGGAATAATGAAAAACTGTTTTTT. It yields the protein CASSPTGRNNEKLFF.

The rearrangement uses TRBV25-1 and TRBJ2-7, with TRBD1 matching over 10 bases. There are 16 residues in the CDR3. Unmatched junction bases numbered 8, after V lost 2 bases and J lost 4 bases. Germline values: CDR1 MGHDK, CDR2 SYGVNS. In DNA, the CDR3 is TGTGCCAGCAGTGAAAGAAGGACAGGGGGTAATTACGAGCAGTACTTC. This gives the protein CASSERRTGGNYEQYF.

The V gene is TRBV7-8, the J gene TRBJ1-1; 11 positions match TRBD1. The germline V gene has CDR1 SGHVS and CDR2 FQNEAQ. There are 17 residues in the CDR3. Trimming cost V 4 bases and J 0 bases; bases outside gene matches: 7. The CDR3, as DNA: TGTGCCAGCAGCTCGGACCGGGACAGGGGGATGAACACTGAAGCTTTCTTT. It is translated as CASSSDRDRGMNTEAFF.